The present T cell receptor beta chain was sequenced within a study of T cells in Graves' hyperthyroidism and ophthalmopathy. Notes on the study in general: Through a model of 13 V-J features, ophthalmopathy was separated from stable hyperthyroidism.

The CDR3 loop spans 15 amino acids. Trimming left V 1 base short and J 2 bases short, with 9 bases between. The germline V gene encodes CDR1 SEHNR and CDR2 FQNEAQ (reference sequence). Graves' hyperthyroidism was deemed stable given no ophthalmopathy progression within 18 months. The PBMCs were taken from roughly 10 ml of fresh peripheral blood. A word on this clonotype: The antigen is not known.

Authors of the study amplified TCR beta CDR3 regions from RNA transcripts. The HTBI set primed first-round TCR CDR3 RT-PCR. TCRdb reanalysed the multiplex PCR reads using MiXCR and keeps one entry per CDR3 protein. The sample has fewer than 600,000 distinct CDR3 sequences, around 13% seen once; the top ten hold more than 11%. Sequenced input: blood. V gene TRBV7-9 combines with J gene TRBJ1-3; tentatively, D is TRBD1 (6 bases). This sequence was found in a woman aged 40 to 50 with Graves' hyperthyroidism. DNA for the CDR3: TGTGCCAGCAGCTTAGGGACAGCAACTGGAAACACCATATATTTT. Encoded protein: CASSLGTATGNTIYF.